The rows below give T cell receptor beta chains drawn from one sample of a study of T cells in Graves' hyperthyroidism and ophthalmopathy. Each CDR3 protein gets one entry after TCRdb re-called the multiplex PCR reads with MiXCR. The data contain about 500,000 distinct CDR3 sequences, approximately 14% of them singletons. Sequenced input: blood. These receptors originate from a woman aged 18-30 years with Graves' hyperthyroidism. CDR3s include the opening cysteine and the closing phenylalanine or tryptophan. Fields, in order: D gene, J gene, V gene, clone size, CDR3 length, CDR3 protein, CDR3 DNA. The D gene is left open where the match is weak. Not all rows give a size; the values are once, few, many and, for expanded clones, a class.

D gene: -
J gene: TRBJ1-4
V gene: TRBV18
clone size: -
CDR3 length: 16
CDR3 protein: CASSPLKQGRVQKLFF
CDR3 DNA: TGTGCCAGCTCGCCTCTTAAACAGGGACGGGTCCAAAAACTGTTTTTT

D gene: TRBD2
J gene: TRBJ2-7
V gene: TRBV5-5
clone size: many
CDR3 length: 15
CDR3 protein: CASSFGTSGKYEQYF
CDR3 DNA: TGTGCCAGCAGCTTCGGGACTAGCGGGAAGTACGAGCAGTACTTC

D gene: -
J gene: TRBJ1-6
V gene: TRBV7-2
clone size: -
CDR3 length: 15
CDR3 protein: CASSLEGEDNSPLHF
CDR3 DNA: TGTGCCAGCAGCTTAGAGGGCGAGGATAATTCACCCCTCCACTTT

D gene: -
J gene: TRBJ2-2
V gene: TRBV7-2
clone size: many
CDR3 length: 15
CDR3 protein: CASSTRRANTGELFF
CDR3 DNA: TGTGCCAGCAGCACCCGCAGGGCAAACACCGGGGAGCTGTTTTTT

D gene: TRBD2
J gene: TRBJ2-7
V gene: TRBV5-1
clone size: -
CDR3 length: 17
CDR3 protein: CASSLTGPPGLANEQYF
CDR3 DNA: TGCGCCAGCAGCTTGACAGGTCCTCCGGGACTAGCGAACGAGCAGTACTTC

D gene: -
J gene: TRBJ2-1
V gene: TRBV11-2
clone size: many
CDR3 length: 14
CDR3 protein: CASSRPSLGDEQFF
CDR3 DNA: TGTGCCAGCAGCCGGCCCTCCCTAGGGGATGAGCAGTTCTTC

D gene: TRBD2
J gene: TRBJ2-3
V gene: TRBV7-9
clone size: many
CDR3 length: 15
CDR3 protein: CASSRAGGDTDTQYF
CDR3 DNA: TGTGCCAGCAGCAGAGCGGGAGGGGACACAGATACGCAGTATTTT

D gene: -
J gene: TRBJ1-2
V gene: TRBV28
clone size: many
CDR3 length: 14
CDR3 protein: CASISGQNNYGYTF
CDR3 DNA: TGTGCCAGCATTTCCGGACAGAATAACTATGGCTACACCTTC

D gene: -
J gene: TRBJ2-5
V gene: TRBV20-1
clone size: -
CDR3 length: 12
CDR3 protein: CSAPAGSETQYF
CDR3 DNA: TGCAGTGCTCCCGCCGGTTCAGAGACCCAGTACTTC

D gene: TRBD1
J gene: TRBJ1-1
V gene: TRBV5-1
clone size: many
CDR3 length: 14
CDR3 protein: CASRSQGGGTEAFF
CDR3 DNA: TGCGCCAGCAGATCCCAGGGGGGCGGAACTGAAGCTTTCTTT

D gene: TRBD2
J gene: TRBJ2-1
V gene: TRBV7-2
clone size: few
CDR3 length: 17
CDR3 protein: CASSSRGLQVLNNEQFF
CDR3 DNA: TGTGCCAGCAGCTCGAGGGGACTACAGGTGTTGAACAATGAGCAGTTCTTC

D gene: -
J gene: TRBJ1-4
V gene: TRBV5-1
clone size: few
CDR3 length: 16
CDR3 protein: CASSFDGPATNEKLFF
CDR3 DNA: TGCGCCAGCAGCTTCGACGGACCTGCAACTAATGAAAAACTGTTTTTT

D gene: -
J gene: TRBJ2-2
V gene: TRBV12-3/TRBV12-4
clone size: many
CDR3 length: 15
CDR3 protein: CASSQAGTNTGELFF
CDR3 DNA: TGTGCCAGCAGTCAAGCGGGTACGAACACCGGGGAGCTGTTTTTT

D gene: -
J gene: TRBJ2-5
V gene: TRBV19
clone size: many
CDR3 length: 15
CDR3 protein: CASSVSNAAGETQYF
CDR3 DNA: TGTGCCAGTAGTGTTAGTAATGCAGCAGGAGAGACCCAGTACTTC

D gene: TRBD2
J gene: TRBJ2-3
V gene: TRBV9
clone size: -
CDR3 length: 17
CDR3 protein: CASSVGPKRETTDTQYF
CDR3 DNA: TGTGCCAGCAGCGTAGGGCCAAAGCGGGAAACCACAGATACGCAGTATTTT

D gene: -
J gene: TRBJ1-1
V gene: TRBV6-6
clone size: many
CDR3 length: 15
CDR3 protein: CASSYSRAAGVEAFF
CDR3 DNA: TGTGCCAGCAGTTACTCGAGAGCCGCCGGCGTTGAAGCTTTCTTT

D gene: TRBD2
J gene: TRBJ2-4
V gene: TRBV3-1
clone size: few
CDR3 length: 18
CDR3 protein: CASSHRLAGLLAKNIQYF
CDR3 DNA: TGTGCCAGCAGCCATAGACTAGCGGGTCTCCTAGCCAAAAACATTCAGTACTTC

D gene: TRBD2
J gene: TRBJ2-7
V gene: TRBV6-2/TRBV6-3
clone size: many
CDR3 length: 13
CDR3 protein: CASKGLASYEQYF
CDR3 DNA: TGTGCCAGCAAAGGACTAGCGTCCTACGAGCAGTACTTC

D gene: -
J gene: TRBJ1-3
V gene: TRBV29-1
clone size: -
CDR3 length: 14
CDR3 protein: CSVEWEDNGNTIYF
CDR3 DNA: TGCAGCGTTGAATGGGAGGACAACGGAAACACCATATATTTT

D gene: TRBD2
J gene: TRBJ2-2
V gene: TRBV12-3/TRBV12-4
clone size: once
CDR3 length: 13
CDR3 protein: CASSWRGGGELFF
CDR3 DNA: TGTGCCAGCAGTTGGCGGGGGGGCGGGGAGCTGTTTTTT

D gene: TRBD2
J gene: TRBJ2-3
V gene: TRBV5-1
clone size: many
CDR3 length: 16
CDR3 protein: CASSWSSGGSTDTQYF
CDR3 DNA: TGCGCCAGCAGCTGGTCTAGCGGGGGGAGCACAGATACGCAGTATTTT

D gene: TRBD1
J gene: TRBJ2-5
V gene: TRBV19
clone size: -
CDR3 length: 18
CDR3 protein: CASSLKRTGGVVGETQYF
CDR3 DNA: TGTGCCAGTAGTCTTAAAAGGACAGGGGGTGTCGTTGGGGAGACCCAGTACTTC